This TCR beta chain is drawn from a study of T cell responses to AZD1222 COVID-19 vaccine (dated by TCRdb to the early 2020s). About the full investigation: Because spike-specific TCR depth and breadth did not differ between the two schedules, AZD1222 recipients who got a second dose at roughly 4 weeks were pooled with those who got a second dose at roughly 12 weeks. TCR sequencing covered fewer than 250 trial participants: 207 given two doses of AZD1222 and 26 given two doses of MenACWY control vaccine. Trial participants were enrolled into age subgroups of 18-55, 56-69 and 70-plus years, which contained roughly 140, 27 and 60 TCR-sequenced participants, respectively.

What the work shows at the level of the full study, not this receptor alone: Vaccine-associated CD4 TCRs spanned the whole spike protein, with dominant responses in regions 160-218 and 743-854. Because no samples from the day 14 peak response were available, repertoires could be characterized only after the peak T cell response. A significant rise in spike-specific TCR breadth and depth was observed after two AZD1222 doses relative to day 0 and relative to MenACWY recipients. Reportedly, almost half of the unique spike-specific TCRs recognized epitopes lying outside the regions that are mutated in the B.1.351 and B.1.1.7 variants. The 56-69-year group was small, and its depth increase did not reach significance, likely because of low power. Conclusions about previously exposed vaccinees were limited because only a handful of AZD1222 recipients were SARS-CoV-2 seropositive at baseline. Participants were mostly white British and included more females than males, and it was suggested by the authors that clonal diversity may have been underestimated.

The CDR3 regions of human TCRbeta chains were analyzed by immunosequencing. Per the original workflow: Repertoire TCRs were checked for matches against a reference library of SARS-CoV-2-specific TCRs that had been generated using the MIRA antigen-specificity platform. Breadth was defined as the fraction of unique TCRs that were SARS-CoV-2-associated, and depth was defined as the fraction of total T cells that were SARS-CoV-2-associated. Each spike-specific TCR was assigned to its reactive spike region and to a CD4 or CD8 class using the MIRA data. Log10-transformed breadth and depth values were compared by one-way ANOVA with Sidak's multiple comparisons tests. Held by TCRdb, this immuneACCESS table contains in-frame sequences only and omits some clones. Under half of the omission traces to an unresolved V gene where checked; the cause of the rest is unknown. V and J calls and clone size are those listed in that table; D and trimming were worked out from the DNA. The sample profile shows 100,000 to 150,000 clones; around 87% of them were found once. The ten largest clones represent 1.4% to 1.5% of the sample.

The time point label, read with the paper, signifies: baseline before first vaccination. The vaccinee samples were drawn from two UK trials, COV001 and COV002, one of which was a single-blind randomized controlled phase 2/3 trial testing AZD1222 (ChAdOx1 nCoV-19) in healthy adults. Trial participant PBMC samples were collected at day 0 and day 28 after the second dose for TCRbeta chain sequencing. Points on this clone: Its binding antigen is unknown. One base away there is no much larger clone; base qualities are not given.

The sequence came from an adult in good health. Specimen: peripheral blood, collected on day 0 of AZD1222 vaccination.

The nucleotide sequence is TGTGCCAGCAGCTTATCAGCGAACACTGAAGCTTTCTTT. Its coded protein is CASSLSANTEAFF. The chain is assembled from TRBV7-2 and TRBJ1-1, with the D gene call left open. Deletion took 2 bases off V and 1 base off J, with a span of 5 bases between the germline ends. The CDR3 contains 13 residues, cysteine and phenylalanine counted. The kept DNA is CDR3 alone, 39 bases in frame from the first base. The germline V gene encodes CDR1 SGHTA and CDR2 FQGNSA.